This T cell receptor (beta chain) was identified in a study of technical replicates of blood from a handful of donors. The CDR3 covers 14 residues. The trim removed 4 bases at V and 3 bases at J, leaving 4 bases unmatched. Germline assignment: CDR1 LNHDA and CDR2 SQIVND (reference sequence). Here immunoSEQ multiplex PCR was the method, and the copy in TCRdb shows in-frame clones only, minus some. The table includes about 74,000 clones, more than 80% detected once. The specimen was PBMCs. The V call is TRBV19, the J call TRBJ2-3, with 7 positions matching TRBD2. This TCR came from a human donor in good health. Some clones in this sample may be carry-over from other donors' samples. The DNA of the CDR3 is TGTGCCAGTAGTAGCGGGAGAACGACAGATACGCAGTATTTT. Amino acid sequence: CASSSGRTTDTQYF.